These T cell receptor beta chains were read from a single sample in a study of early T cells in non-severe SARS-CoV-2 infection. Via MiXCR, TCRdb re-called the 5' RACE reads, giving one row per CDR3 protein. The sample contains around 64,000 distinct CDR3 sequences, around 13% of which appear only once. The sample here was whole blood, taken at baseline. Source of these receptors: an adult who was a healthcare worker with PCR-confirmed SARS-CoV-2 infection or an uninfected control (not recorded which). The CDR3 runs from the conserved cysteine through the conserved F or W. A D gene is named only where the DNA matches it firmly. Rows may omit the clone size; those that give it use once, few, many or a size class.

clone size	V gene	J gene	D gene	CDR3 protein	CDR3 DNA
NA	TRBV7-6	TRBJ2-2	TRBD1	CASSLAGTGGTGELFF	TGTGCCAGCAGCTTAGCCGGGACAGGGGGAACCGGGGAGCTGTTTTTT
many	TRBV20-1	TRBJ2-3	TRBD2	CSAPIAGATDTQYF	TGCAGTGCTCCTATAGCGGGAGCCACAGATACGCAGTATTTT
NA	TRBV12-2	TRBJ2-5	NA	CVRGGSQETQYF	TGTGTACGAGGGGGATCCCAAGAGACCCAGTACTTC
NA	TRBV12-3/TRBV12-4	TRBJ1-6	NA	CASTIQHSNSPLHF	TGTGCCAGCACTATACAGCATAGCAATTCACCCCTCCACTTT
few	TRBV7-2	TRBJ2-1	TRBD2	CASSLLAGTVLAIKYNEQFF	TGTGCCAGCAGCTTATTGGCTGGCACCGTACTAGCGATAAAATACAATGAGCAGTTCTTC
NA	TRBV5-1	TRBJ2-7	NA	CASSLDRDAYEQYF	TGCGCCAGCAGCTTGGACAGGGATGCCTACGAGCAGTACTTC
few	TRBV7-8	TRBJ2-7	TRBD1	CASSSGQGSMDEQYF	TGTGCCAGCAGCTCCGGACAGGGAAGCATGGATGAGCAGTACTTC
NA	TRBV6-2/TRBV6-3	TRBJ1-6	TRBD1	CASRRQGRDSLHF	TGTGCCAGCAGAAGACAGGGCAGAGATTCCCTCCACTTT
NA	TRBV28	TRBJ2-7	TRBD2	CASKTSGPYEQYF	TGTGCCAGCAAAACTAGCGGGCCCTACGAGCAGTACTTC
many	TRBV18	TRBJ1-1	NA	CASSPPGRNTEAFF	TGTGCCAGCTCACCACCGGGACGGAACACTGAAGCTTTCTTT
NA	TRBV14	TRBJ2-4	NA	CASSQGTWGNIQYF	TGTGCCAGCAGCCAAGGGACTTGGGGAAACATTCAGTACTTC
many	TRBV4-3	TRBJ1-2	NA	CASSQFTGSDGYTF	TGCGCCAGCAGCCAATTTACAGGGTCTGATGGCTACACCTTC
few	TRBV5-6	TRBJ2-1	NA	CASSWMDYNEQFF	TGTGCCAGCAGCTGGATGGATTATAATGAGCAGTTCTTC
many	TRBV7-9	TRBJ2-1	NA	CASSPLRGVDPYNEQFF	TGTGCCAGCAGCCCACTTAGGGGAGTTGATCCCTACAATGAGCAGTTCTTC
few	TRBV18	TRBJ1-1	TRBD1	CASSTGLQGGTEAFF	TGTGCCAGCTCAACGGGACTACAGGGGGGAACTGAAGCTTTCTTT
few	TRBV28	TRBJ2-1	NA	CASSFGKGYGINEQFF	TGTGCCAGCAGTTTTGGGAAGGGCTACGGGATCAATGAGCAGTTCTTC
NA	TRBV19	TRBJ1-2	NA	CATHRHDLYGYTF	TGTGCCACCCACAGACACGACCTCTATGGCTACACCTTC
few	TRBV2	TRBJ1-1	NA	CASSRAVEGNTEAFF	TGTGCCAGCAGCCGCGCCGTTGAGGGGAACACTGAAGCTTTCTTT
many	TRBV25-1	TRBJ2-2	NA	CASRAGAGDTGELFF	TGTGCCAGCAGGGCGGGGGCAGGGGACACCGGGGAGCTGTTTTTT
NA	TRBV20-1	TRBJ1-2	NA	CSASPAGFGYGYTF	TGCAGTGCTAGTCCGGCCGGGTTTGGCTATGGCTACACCTTC
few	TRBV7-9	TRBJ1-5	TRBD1	CASGTGGNQPQHF	TGTGCCAGCGGGACAGGGGGCAATCAGCCCCAGCATTTT
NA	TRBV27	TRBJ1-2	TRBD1	CASSPNPGTGGYTF	TGTGCCAGCAGTCCCAACCCCGGGACAGGGGGCTACACCTTC
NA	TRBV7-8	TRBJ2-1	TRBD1	CASSTPTGIGYNEQFF	TGTGCCAGCAGCACCCCGACAGGGATCGGTTACAATGAGCAGTTCTTC
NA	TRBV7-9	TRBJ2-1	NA	CASSFTRTSYNEQFF	TGTGCCAGCAGCTTCACTAGGACATCCTACAATGAGCAGTTCTTC
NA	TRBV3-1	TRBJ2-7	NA	CASSQGGGVSYEQYF	TGTGCCAGCAGCCAAGGGGGCGGAGTCTCCTACGAGCAGTACTTC
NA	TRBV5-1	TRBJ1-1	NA	CASSLDLTTEAFF	TGCGCCAGCAGCTTGGACCTGACGACTGAAGCTTTCTTT
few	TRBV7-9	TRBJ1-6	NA	CATEGGGSSYNSPLHF	TGTGCCACCGAGGGGGGCGGAAGTTCCTATAATTCACCCCTCCACTTT
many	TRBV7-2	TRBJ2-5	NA	CASSLGGTSYQETQYF	TGTGCCAGCAGCTTAGGAGGGACTTCCTACCAAGAGACCCAGTACTTC
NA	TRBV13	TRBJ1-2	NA	CASSSDLQYGYTF	TGTGCCAGCAGCTCGGACCTACAGTATGGCTACACCTTC
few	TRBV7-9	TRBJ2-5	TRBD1	CASSPWDSKETQYF	TGTGCCAGCAGCCCATGGGACAGTAAAGAGACCCAGTACTTC
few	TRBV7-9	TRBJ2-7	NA	CASSLIPDIYEQYF	TGTGCCAGCAGCTTAATCCCGGACATCTACGAGCAGTACTTC
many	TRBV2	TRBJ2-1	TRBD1	CASLDRGPNNEQFF	TGTGCCAGCCTAGACAGGGGGCCGAACAATGAGCAGTTCTTC
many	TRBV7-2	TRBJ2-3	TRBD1	CASSFTGGQGDTQYF	TGTGCCAGCAGCTTTACAGGGGGCCAAGGGGATACGCAGTATTTT
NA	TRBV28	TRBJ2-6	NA	CASRPLLDTSGANVLTF	TGTGCCAGCAGACCACTTCTAGATACGTCCGGGGCCAACGTCCTGACTTTC
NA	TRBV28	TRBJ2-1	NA	CASRGLLSSYNEQFF	TGTGCCAGCAGGGGACTGCTTAGCTCCTACAATGAGCAGTTCTTC
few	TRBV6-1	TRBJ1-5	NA	CASSEGQPQHF	TGTGCCAGCAGTGAAGGTCAGCCCCAGCATTTT
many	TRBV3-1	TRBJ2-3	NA	CASSQDGMGTDTQYF	TGTGCCAGCAGCCAAGACGGAATGGGCACAGATACGCAGTATTTT
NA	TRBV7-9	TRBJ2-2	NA	CASSLEAPLNTGELFF	TGTGCCAGCAGCTTAGAAGCCCCTTTGAACACCGGGGAGCTGTTTTTT
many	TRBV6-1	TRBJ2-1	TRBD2	CASSEGTSGSHEQFF	TGTGCCAGCAGTGAAGGGACTAGCGGGAGCCATGAGCAGTTCTTC
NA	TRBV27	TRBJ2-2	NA	CASSLSGTAGELFF	TGTGCCAGCAGTTTATCTGGGACCGCCGGGGAGCTGTTTTTT
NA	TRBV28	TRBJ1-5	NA	CASTRTSNQPQHF	TGTGCCAGCACCCGGACAAGCAATCAGCCCCAGCATTTT
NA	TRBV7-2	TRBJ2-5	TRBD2	CASSFIPSLAGSFQETQYF	TGTGCCAGCAGCTTCATCCCAAGCCTAGCGGGCTCATTCCAAGAGACCCAGTACTTC
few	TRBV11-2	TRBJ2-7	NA	CASSLDRGRTSYEQYF	TGTGCCAGCAGCTTAGATCGGGGCAGGACCTCCTACGAGCAGTACTTC
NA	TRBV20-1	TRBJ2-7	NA	CSARDADNTYEQYF	TGCAGTGCTAGAGATGCGGACAATACCTACGAGCAGTACTTC